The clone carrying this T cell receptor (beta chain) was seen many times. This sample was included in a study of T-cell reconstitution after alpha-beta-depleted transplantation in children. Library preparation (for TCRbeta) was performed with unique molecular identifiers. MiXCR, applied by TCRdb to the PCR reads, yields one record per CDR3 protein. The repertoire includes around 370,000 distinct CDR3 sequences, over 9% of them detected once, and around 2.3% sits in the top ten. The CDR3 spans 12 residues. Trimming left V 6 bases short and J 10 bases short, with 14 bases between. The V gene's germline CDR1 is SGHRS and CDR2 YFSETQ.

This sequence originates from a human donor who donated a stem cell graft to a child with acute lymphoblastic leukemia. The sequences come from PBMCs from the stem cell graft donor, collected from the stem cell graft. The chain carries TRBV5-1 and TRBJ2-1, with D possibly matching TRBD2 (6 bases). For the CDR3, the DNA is TGCGCCAGCATAAAGGAGGGGTCCGAGCAGTTCTTC. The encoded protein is CASIKEGSEQFF.